Described below is a single TCR beta chain sequence and its context. No cognate antigen has been identified for it. No much larger clone is present one base from it, and per-base qualities are unavailable. The data originate from a study of blood T cells in healthy people across ages (dated by TCRdb to 2015 to 2017). Broadly, across the study: In model experiments, template switching captured roughly one uniquely barcoded TCR beta cDNA molecule for every two T cells. To track age-related changes in TCR beta repertoire diversity, the study relied on deep sequencing normalized with unique cDNA molecular identifiers. Four age groups were formed from the donors: young (average approximately 15 years), middle-aged (approximately 42), aged (roughly 59) and long-lived (approximately 78). To avoid experimental bias, donors of different ages were distributed randomly across sequencing lanes. The study analyzed two additional independent replicas of 1 million unique cDNA reads from the same blood draw for two donors, one aged 18 to 30 and one aged 80 or older. What the work shows at the level of the full study, not this receptor alone: Estimates of total diversity from one million sequenced T cells were regarded as lower bounds and underestimates. Observed TCR beta diversity per million T cells fell roughly linearly with age, and a significant reduction was already apparent by age about 43. Because profiling used bulk unsorted PBMCs, naive and antigen-experienced compartments could not be compared conclusively. Observed TCR beta diversity correlated strongly with the percentage of naive T cells measured by flow cytometry. The long-lived group showed more naive CD4+ T cells, fewer expanded clones and increased TCR diversity than the aged group, suggesting age selection. Donor CMV infection status was unknown, potentially confounding age-related changes in expanded clonotypes.

Systemically healthy Caucasian individuals from Russia, 39 in total and aged about 6 to 100 years, were included as donors. Each donor gave ten milliliters of peripheral blood, drawn into EDTA-treated Vacutainer tubes. Ficoll-Paque density-gradient centrifugation was used to isolate PBMCs, with at least 7 million per sample. Total RNA was extracted from PBMCs with Trizol reagent, with at least 5 micrograms obtained per sample. The percentages of naive CD45RAhigh/CD27high T cells were determined by flow cytometry on a PBMC aliquot from every donor. Libraries were constructed by 5' RACE. Sequenced using an Illumina HiSeq 2500. A second PCR of 7 to 11 cycles was run with a J-beta primer mix and a sample-barcoded 5' primer. A unique molecular identifier was introduced onto each TCR beta cDNA molecule by a template-switch 5' adaptor carrying 12 random nucleotides. At least 2.5 million CDR3-containing paired-end reads were obtained from each sample. First-strand cDNA was synthesized from all RNA with the Mint cDNA synthesis kit, primed by a TRBC-specific oligonucleotide. Following uracil-DNA glycosylase treatment, all cDNA underwent a first 18-cycle PCR with the universal primers M1SS and BC2_uni_R. Processing in the source paper ran as follows. For normalization, 1 million high-quality reads, each with a distinct molecular identifier, were randomly selected from each sample. Reads sharing molecular identifiers were discarded rather than binned into consensus sequences. CDR3 identification, clonotype clustering and error correction used MiTCR with a Q25 quality threshold and the strictest error-elimination algorithm. Lower-bound total TCR beta diversity was estimated with a nonparametric unseen species model using Euler transformation. TCRdb reran the public reads through fastp at Q25 and MiXCR, keeping productive beta chains. Each entry is one CDR3 protein sequence, shown with its most common DNA and genes. Here the V and J calls rest on TCRdb's processing, not on the authors' analysis. The sample has roughly 1,500,000 distinct CDR3 sequences on record, 35% to 45% of them singletons. The ten most abundant clones make up roughly 7.9% of the sample.

The sequenced sample consisted of blood. The clonotype comes from a woman younger than 30 in good health.

For the CDR3, the sequence is CASSRGKNTEAFF. The nucleotides are TGTGCCAGCAGCAGGGGAAAGAACACTGAAGCTTTCTTT. Recombination linked TRBV11-3 to TRBJ1-1; the D gene is possibly TRBD1, with 5 bases matching. The CDR3 runs 13 residues from the cysteine to the phenylalanine. Just CDR3 DNA is preserved here, 39 bases in frame from base 1. Between the V and J ends, shortened by 5 bases and 1 base respectively, the junction contains 8 bases. Reading the germline V gene gives CDR1 SGHNT and CDR2 YENEEA.